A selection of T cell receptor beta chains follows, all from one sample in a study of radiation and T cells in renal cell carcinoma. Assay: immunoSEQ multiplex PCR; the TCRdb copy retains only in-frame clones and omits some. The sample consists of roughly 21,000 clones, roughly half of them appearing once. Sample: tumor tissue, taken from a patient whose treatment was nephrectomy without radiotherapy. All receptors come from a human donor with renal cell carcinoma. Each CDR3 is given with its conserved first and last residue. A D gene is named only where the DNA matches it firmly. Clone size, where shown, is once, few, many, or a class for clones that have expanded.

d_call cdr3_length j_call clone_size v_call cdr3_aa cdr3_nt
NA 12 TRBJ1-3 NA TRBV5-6 CASSRSGNTIYF TGTGCCAGCAGTCGCTCTGGAAACACCATATATTTT
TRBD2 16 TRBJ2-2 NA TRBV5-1 CASSHRTSMNTGELFF TGCGCCAGCAGCCATCGGACTAGCATGAACACCGGGGAGCTGTTTTTT
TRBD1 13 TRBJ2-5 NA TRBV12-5 CASRGQGIETQYF TGTGCTAGTAGGGGACAGGGGATTGAGACCCAGTACTTC
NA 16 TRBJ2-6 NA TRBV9 CASSPGPVVGANVLTF TGTGCCAGCAGCCCAGGGCCGGTTGTAGGGGCCAACGTCCTGACTTTC
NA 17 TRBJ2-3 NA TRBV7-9 CASSQAGGLRSPDTQYF TGTGCCAGCAGCCAGGCCGGGGGCCTTAGGTCTCCAGATACGCAGTATTTT
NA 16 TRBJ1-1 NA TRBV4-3 CASSPRVGRMNTEAFF TGCGCCAGCAGCCCCCGAGTGGGACGGATGAACACTGAAGCTTTCTTT
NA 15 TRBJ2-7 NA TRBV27 CASSLEAAASYEQYF TGTGCCAGCAGTTTAGAGGCGGCCGCTTCCTACGAGCAGTACTTC
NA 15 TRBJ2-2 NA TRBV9 CASSVEATNTGELFF TGTGCCAGCAGCGTAGAGGCAACTAACACCGGGGAGCTGTTTTTT
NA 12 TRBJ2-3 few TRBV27 CASSPNTDTQYF TGTGCCAGCAGCCCGAACACAGATACGCAGTATTTT
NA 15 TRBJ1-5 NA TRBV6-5 CASGKDIRGNQPQHF TGTGCCAGCGGGAAGGACATTCGTGGCAATCAGCCCCAGCATTTT
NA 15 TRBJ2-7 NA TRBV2 CASSEGGTATYEQYF TGTGCCAGCAGTGAGGGCGGGACAGCGACCTACGAGCAGTACTTC
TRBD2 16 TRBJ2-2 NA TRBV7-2 CASSRRLAGGIGELFF TGTGCCAGCAGCCGGAGACTAGCGGGGGGAATCGGGGAGCTGTTTTTT
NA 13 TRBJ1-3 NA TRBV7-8 CASSPTRGHTIYF TGTGCCAGCAGCCCGACGAGGGGACACACCATATATTTT
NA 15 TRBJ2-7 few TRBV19 CASSIVGGVSYEQYF TGTGCCAGTAGTATAGTAGGAGGGGTATCCTACGAGCAGTACTTC
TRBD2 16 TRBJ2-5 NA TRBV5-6 CASSNLAGGFQETQYF TGTGCCAGCAGCAACTTAGCGGGGGGGTTTCAAGAGACCCAGTACTTC
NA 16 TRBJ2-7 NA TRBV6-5 CASSYSMNRRAYEQYF TGTGCCAGCAGTTACTCGATGAACCGTAGGGCCTACGAGCAGTACTTC
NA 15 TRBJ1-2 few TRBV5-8 CASSLPRGGTYGYTF TGTGCCAGCAGCCTCCCGCGGGGGGGGACCTATGGCTACACCTTC
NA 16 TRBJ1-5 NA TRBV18 CASSRDLGAYNQPQHF TGTGCCAGCTCACGGGATCTCGGGGCCTACAATCAGCCCCAGCATTTT
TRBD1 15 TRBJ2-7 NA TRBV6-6 CASSYEGTGHYEQYF TGTGCCAGCAGTTACGAGGGGACAGGGCACTACGAGCAGTACTTC
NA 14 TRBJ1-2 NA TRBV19 CASSIEGRVYGYTF TGTGCCAGTAGTATTGAGGGTCGGGTCTATGGCTACACCTTC
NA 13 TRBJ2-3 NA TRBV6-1 CASSGGLGNTQYF TGTGCCAGCAGCGGAGGCTTGGGAAATACGCAGTATTTT
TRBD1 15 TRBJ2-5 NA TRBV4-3 CASSPGTGVEQTQYF TGCGCCAGCAGCCCCGGGACAGGGGTCGAACAGACCCAGTACTTC
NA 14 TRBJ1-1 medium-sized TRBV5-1 CASSEGRRTPEAFF TGCGCCAGCAGCGAGGGGAGACGAACACCTGAAGCTTTCTTT
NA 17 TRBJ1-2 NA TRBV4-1 CASSRREQGRQIHGYTF TGCGCCAGCAGCCGCAGGGAACAGGGACGACAGATTCATGGCTACACCTTC